These 26 T cell receptor beta chains were all obtained from the same sample, sequenced in a study of blood T cells in healthy people across ages. Then a second PCR, running roughly 7 to 11 cycles, was carried out with a sample-barcoded 5' primer and a J-beta primer mix. In TCRdb, the 5' RACE reads were re-called with MiXCR into one record per CDR3 protein. This repertoire shows 1.5 million to 1.9 million distinct CDR3 sequences, approximately 39% found once; its top ten account for about 4.1%. The sample was blood. The receptors come from a woman younger than 30 in good health.

This chain links TRBV7-9 with TRBJ2-7, with 7 positions matching TRBD1. Germline assignment: CDR1 SEHNR and CDR2 FQNEAQ (reference sequence). The V and J ends lost 5 bases and 1 base, in that order; junction bases with no gene match: 8. The CDR3 runs 15 residues. The CDR3 spells CASSARQGRSYEQYF. Here the CDR3 DNA reads TGTGCCAGCAGCGCACGACAGGGAAGGTCCTACGAGCAGTACTTC.

V gene TRBV4-3 combines with J gene TRBJ1-1; possibly TRBD1 for D (6 bases). The CDR3 contains 16 residues. V lost 4 bases and J lost 4, with 19 bases in between. Germline lookup yields CDR1 LGHNA and CDR2 YSLEER. In DNA, the CDR3 is TGCGCCAGCAGCCCGCGGGAACAGGGCTGGGGCACTGAAGCTTTCTTT. This translates into CASSPREQGWGTEAFF.

V and J are TRBV29-1 and TRBJ2-1; TRBD1 aligns across 8 bases. The CDR3 loop spans 12 amino acids. Losses at the gene ends were 7 bases for V and 7 bases for J; bases not matched to a gene: 6. Germline CDR1 SQVTM, CDR2 ANQGSEA. The CDR3 nucleotides read TGCAGCGGAAACCAGGGGGCTAATGAGCAGTTCTTC. It is translated as CSGNQGANEQFF.

The rearrangement links TRBV4-3 to TRBJ2-3; 11 nucleotides agree with TRBD2. Germline trimming cut 8 bases from V and 5 bases from J; bases unmatched to any gene: 9. CDR1 is LGHNA and CDR2 is YSLEER in the germline V gene. The CDR3 totals 15 residues. The CDR3 spells CASGPLAGAEDTQYF. The CDR3 region has the DNA TGCGCCAGCGGCCCACTAGCGGGGGCGGAAGATACGCAGTATTTT.

This chain connects TRBV20-1 to TRBJ2-4; 7 bases are a match to TRBD2. After removal of 3 bases from V and 8 bases from J, the junction contained 10 bases not matched to a gene. This CDR3 contains 14 residues. In germline, CDR1 is DFQATT, CDR2 SNEGSKA (reference sequence). The CDR3 loop is CSASMRGSGDIQYF. Written as DNA, the CDR3 is TGCAGTGCTAGTATGCGGGGGTCGGGGGACATTCAGTACTTC.

The chain's CDR3 is CASSTRTGGRTEAFF. The CDR3 region has the DNA TGTGCCAGCAGTACTCGTACAGGTGGGAGGACTGAAGCTTTCTTT. The chain joins TRBV28 to TRBJ1-1; weak D call: TRBD1 (5 bases). V lost 5 bases, J lost 5 bases, and 18 bases lay in between. The length of the CDR3 is 15 residues. CDR1 and CDR2 from the germline V gene are MDHEN and SYDVKM.

The chain uses TRBV3-1 and TRBJ1-1, with no clear D. In germline, CDR1 is LGHDT, CDR2 YNNKEL (reference sequence). The CDR3 covers 12 residues. Trimming removed 2 bases from V and 6 bases from J, with 7 bases in between. The DNA of the CDR3 is TGTGCCAGCAGCCAAACAACCTCTGAAGCTTTCTTT. The encoded protein is CASSQTTSEAFF.

In its sample, this clonotype was seen a few times. The chain is built from TRBV12-3 or TRBV12-4 and TRBJ2-7; tentative D call: TRBD1 (5 bases). The CDR3 spans 13 residues. Trimming removed 4 bases at V and 3 bases at J, with 10 bases between. The CDR3 sequence: CASSSDSLYEQYF. The CDR3 DNA follows: TGTGCCAGCAGTTCTGACAGCCTCTACGAGCAGTACTTC.

The chain recombines TRBV11-2 with TRBJ2-7; D is perhaps TRBD2 (5 bases). TRBJ2-5 matches the DNA end more closely, so the J call is doubtful. This CDR3 has 14 amino acids. Germline-derived CDR1 and CDR2 are SGHAT and FQNNGV. In DNA form, the CDR3 reads TGTGCCAGCAGATCGACTGAGGGTGGGGAGACCCAGTACTTC. Protein sequence: CASRSTEGGETQYF.

The V gene is TRBV7-9, the J gene TRBJ2-5; 7 bases map to TRBD2. The V and J ends lost 2 bases and 2 bases, in that order; junction bases with no gene match: 8. Germline V lookup: CDR1 SEHNR, CDR2 FQNEAQ (reference sequence). This CDR3 comprises 16 residues. CDR3 in amino acids: CASSLSVLREQETQYF. The CDR3 DNA reads TGTGCCAGCAGCTTATCGGTTCTGCGGGAGCAAGAGACCCAGTACTTC.

J is TRBJ1-6 and V is TRBV27; a weak D match, TRBD1 (5 bases). CDR1 MNHEY and CDR2 SMNVEV come from the germline V gene (reference sequence). CDR3 length: 16 residues. The germline V and J ends were trimmed by 2 bases and 3 bases, with 11 bases remaining between them. The CDR3: CASSLTGDFYNSPLHF. The DNA for the CDR3 is TGTGCCAGCAGTTTAACCGGGGACTTCTATAATTCACCCCTCCACTTT.

This clonotype was detected a few times. The rearrangement uses TRBV20-1 and TRBJ1-1; D not certain. Germline V lookup: CDR1 DFQATT, CDR2 SNEGSKA (reference sequence). The CDR3 runs to 13 residues. The V end was cut by 3 bases, the J end by 4 bases, with 12 bases between. CDR3 coding DNA: TGCAGTGCTAGGGCCTCCGTTGGCACTGAAGCTTTCTTT. Translated: CSARASVGTEAFF.

The chain recombines TRBV28 with TRBJ2-3, with D hard to call. The CDR3 sequence is 17 residues long. Trimming shortened V by 7 bases and J by 1 base, and 21 bases separated the two germline ends. Germline loops: CDR1 MDHEN, CDR2 SYDVKM. CDR3 nucleotides: TGTGCCAGCACTCCCCATCGAGGACGCAAGGGCACAGATACGCAGTATTTT. It yields the protein CASTPHRGRKGTDTQYF.

This rearrangement joins TRBV12-3 or TRBV12-4 to TRBJ1-5, with a weak D call TRBD1 (6 bases). This CDR3 comprises 15 residues. The germline V and J ends were trimmed by 2 bases and 4 bases, with 12 bases remaining between them. CDR3 DNA: TGTGCCAGCAGTTTAAGGCACAGGGAAAATCAGCCCCAGCATTTT. It codes for CASSLRHRENQPQHF.

This clonotype showed up just once. V gene TRBV7-2 combines with J gene TRBJ1-5, with D perhaps matching TRBD1 (5 bases). CDR1 is SGHTA, CDR2 FQGNSA, per germline. Trimming pared 4 bases from V and 5 bases from J, leaving 12 bases between. The CDR3 loop spans 14 amino acids. CDR3 in amino acids: CASSSQRGDQPQHF. CDR3 nucleotide sequence: TGTGCCAGCAGCTCACAGAGGGGAGATCAGCCCCAGCATTTT. The full variable domain, rest sourced from reference TRBV7-2 and TRBJ1-5, is GAGVSQSPSNKVTEKGKDVELRCDPISGHTALYWYRQSLGQGLEFLIYFQGNSAPDKSGLPSDRFSAERTGGSVSTLTIQRTQQEDSAVYLCASSSQRGDQPQHFGDGTRLSIL.

For this clonotype: At one end the junction does not follow the germline gene, possibly because of a read error. The chain recombines TRBV6-2 or TRBV6-3 with TRBJ2-1, with 12 bases lining up with TRBD2. The CDR3 is 13 amino acids. Per germline, CDR1 MNHEY and CDR2 SVGEGT. The CDR3 reads CTSSGLAGNEQFF. Written as DNA, the CDR3 is TGTACCAGCAGCGGACTAGCGGGGAATGAGCAGTTCTTC.

This clonotype was counted a few times. The V gene is TRBV12-3 or TRBV12-4, the J gene TRBJ1-2; TRBD1 matches at 8 bases. V trimming: 7 bases; J trimming: 0 bases; junction bases outside the gene matches: 7. The CDR3 length is 15 residues. This CDR3 is CASTLQGVANYGYTF. The CDR3 nucleotides read TGTGCCAGCACCCTACAGGGGGTAGCTAACTATGGCTACACCTTC.

This chain links TRBV6-5 with TRBJ1-2; D possibly corresponds to TRBD1 (6 bases). Germline V gene sequence: CDR1 MNHEY, CDR2 SVGAGI. V lost 7 bases and J lost 0, with 18 bases in between. This CDR3 is built from 16 residues. The CDR3, as DNA: TGTGCCAGCACCAACCCAGGACAGAGAACTAACTATGGCTACACCTTC. Encoded protein: CASTNPGQRTNYGYTF.

This clonotype was seen a handful of times. V usage is TRBV18 and J usage is TRBJ1-6, with TRBD1 as a possible D gene (6 bases). Trimming cost V 3 bases and J 7 bases, with 13 bases left between them. This CDR3 spans 15 amino acids. Germline values: CDR1 KGHSH, CDR2 LQKENI. Here the CDR3 reads CASSPPGVMNSPLHF. DNA of the CDR3: TGTGCCAGCTCACCGCCAGGGGTTATGAATTCACCCCTCCACTTT.

Notes on this clonotype: The junction and the germline gene differ at one end; a read error may be behind it. V is TRBV4-3 and J is TRBJ1-1, with D hard to call. The CDR3 is made up of 16 amino acids. The germline CDR1 and CDR2 sequences are LGHNA and YSLEER. CDR3 in DNA: TGCGCCAGCAGCAAAGAGGGCGGCGGGGTGGGCACTGAAGCTTTCTTT. This codes for CASSKEGGGVGTEAFF.

The table lists this clonotype with a few counts. The chain links TRBV27 to TRBJ2-2, with 13 positions matching TRBD2. Germline loops: CDR1 MNHEY, CDR2 SMNVEV (reference sequence). The V gene end was trimmed by 3 bases and the J gene end by 5 bases; junction bases not matched to a gene: 6. The CDR3 extends over 17 amino acids. The CDR3 DNA is TGTGCCAGCAGTTTCCCTGGACTAGCGGGAGTTACCGGGGAGCTGTTTTTT. Translated, it gives CASSFPGLAGVTGELFF.

This clonotype was counted once. The V and J genes are TRBV19 and TRBJ2-1; 7 bases match TRBD2. The CDR3 is 13 amino acids. V dropped 6 bases and J dropped 6; count of bases not matched to a gene: 5. Germline CDR1 reads LNHDA; CDR2 reads SQIVND (reference sequence). CDR3 sequence reads: CASRPTSFNEQFF. The DNA of the CDR3 is TGTGCCAGTAGACCGACTAGCTTCAATGAGCAGTTCTTC.

The chain is built from TRBV7-2 and TRBJ2-3; TRBD2 aligns across 7 bases. This CDR3 comprises 16 residues. CDR1 and CDR2 (germline): SGHTA, FQGNSA. The V and J ends lost 1 base and 3 bases, in that order; junction bases with no gene match: 7. Here the CDR3 DNA reads TGTGCCAGCAGCTTAGTGCCGGGGGGAGGAACAGATACGCAGTATTTT. This encodes CASSLVPGGGTDTQYF.

This clonotype has a handful of counts. V and J are TRBV7-6 and TRBJ1-5, with a weak D call TRBD1 (6 bases). V was cut by 5 bases and J by 4 bases, with 24 bases left in between. CDR3 length: 18 residues. Germline-derived CDR1 and CDR2 are SGHVS and FNYEAQ. The CDR3 DNA follows: TGTGCCAGCAGCCCAGGAGTACAGGGAGAATTGTGGAATCAGCCCCAGCATTTT. Amino acid sequence: CASSPGVQGELWNQPQHF.

The chain combines TRBV29-1 with TRBJ2-7, with D tentatively TRBD1 or TRBD2 (5 bases each). Trimming took off 2 bases at V and 2 bases at J, with 13 bases between the two ends. Looked up from germline, CDR1 is SQVTM and CDR2 is ANQGSEA. This CDR3 has 14 residues. The CDR3 DNA reads as TGCAGCGTTGAATTTCAGGGAGAAACCTACGAGCAGTACTTC. It translates to CSVEFQGETYEQYF.

A few counts support this clonotype. J is TRBJ2-5 and V is TRBV24-1; D not certain. V was clipped by 7 bases and J by 3 bases, with 11 bases between them. CDR3 length equals 13 residues. CDR1 and CDR2 from the germline V gene are KGHDR and SFDVKD. CDR3 coding DNA: TGTGCCACCAGCGGCGGAATCAAAGAGACCCAGTACTTC. The encoded protein is CATSGGIKETQYF.